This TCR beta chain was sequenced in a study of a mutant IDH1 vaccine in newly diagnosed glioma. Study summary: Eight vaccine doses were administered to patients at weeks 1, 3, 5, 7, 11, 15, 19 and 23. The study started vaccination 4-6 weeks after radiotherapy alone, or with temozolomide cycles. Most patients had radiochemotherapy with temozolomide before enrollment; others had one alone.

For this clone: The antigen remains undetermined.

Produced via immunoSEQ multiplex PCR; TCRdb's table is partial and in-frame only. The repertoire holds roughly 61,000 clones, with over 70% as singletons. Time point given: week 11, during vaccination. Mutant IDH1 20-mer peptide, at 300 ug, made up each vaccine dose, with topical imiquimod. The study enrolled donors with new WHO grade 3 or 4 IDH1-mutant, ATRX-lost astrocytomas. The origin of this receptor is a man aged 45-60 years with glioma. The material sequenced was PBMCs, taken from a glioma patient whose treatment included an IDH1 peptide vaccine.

As DNA, the CDR3 is TGTGCCAGCAGTTTAAATCTGGGGGGGACGAACACTGAAGCTTTCTTT. It specifies CASSLNLGGTNTEAFF. This chain joins TRBV27 and TRBJ1-1, with D perhaps TRBD1 (5 bases). Per the germline V gene, CDR1 is MNHEY and CDR2 is SMNVEV (reference sequence). Trimming took 2 bases from V and 1 from J, leaving 14 bases between them. This CDR3 contains 16 residues.